One sample yielded the 18 T cell receptor beta chains listed below, sequenced in a study of blood T cells in healthy people across ages. With a J-beta primer mix and a sample-barcoded 5' primer, a second PCR ran about 7 to 11 cycles. TCRdb reprocessed the 5' RACE reads with MiXCR, giving one entry per CDR3 protein. The sample includes about 640,000 distinct CDR3 sequences, under 70% of them seen just once. Material for sequencing was blood. These receptor sequences come from a man aged 60 to 75 in good health.

This clonotype showed up just a few times. This sequence joins TRBV6-1 and TRBJ2-5; 9 bases match TRBD1. The CDR3 spans 16 residues. V trimming: 2 bases; J trimming: 6 bases; junction bases outside the gene matches: 10. Germline loops: CDR1 MNHNS, CDR2 SASEGT. The CDR3 bases are TGTGCCAGCAGTGAAAGAATACGGACAGGGGAGCAGACCCAGTACTTC. The encoded protein is CASSERIRTGEQTQYF.

V is TRBV7-2 and J is TRBJ2-7; possible D gene TRBD2, 6 bases. Germline V gene sequence: CDR1 SGHTA, CDR2 FQGNSA. The CDR3 consists of 15 residues. Trimming pared 1 base from V and 2 bases from J, leaving 12 bases between. The CDR3 DNA reads as TGTGCCAGCAGCTTAGAACTAGCCCACCCCTACGAGCAGTACTTC. It is translated as CASSLELAHPYEQYF.

This clonotype was seen once. The rearrangement uses TRBV9 and TRBJ1-2; tentatively, D is TRBD1 (5 bases). V lost 5 bases to trimming and J lost 0 bases, with 11 bases between them. The CDR3 loop spans 14 amino acids. From germline, CDR1 is SGDLS and CDR2 YYNGEE. The CDR3 loop is CASRGAGTNYGYTF. The CDR3 coding sequence is TGTGCCAGCAGAGGGGCCGGGACTAACTATGGCTACACCTTC.

The chain is built from TRBV20-1 and TRBJ2-2; 7 positions agree with TRBD2. Trimming took 0 bases from V and 6 from J; bases not matched to a gene: 1. The CDR3 is 13 amino acids. Germline assignment: CDR1 DFQATT and CDR2 SNEGSKA (reference sequence). The CDR3 loop is CSAREAGAGELFF. CDR3 DNA: TGCAGTGCTAGAGAGGCGGGGGCCGGGGAGCTGTTTTTT.

This chain connects TRBV18 to TRBJ1-2, with D perhaps matching TRBD1 (6 bases). V was pared by 6 bases and J by 8 bases, with 19 bases between. The CDR3 covers 14 residues. Germline CDR1 reads KGHSH; CDR2 reads LQKENI. The CDR3 DNA reads TGTGCCAGCTCCCCGGCAGGGGAAGGAGGAGGCTACACCTTC. Translation gives CASSPAGEGGGYTF.

J is TRBJ2-4 and V is TRBV21-1; the D call of TRBD1 is as the table states it, not checked on the DNA. The J call could be wrong; TRBJ2-7 is a better fit for the DNA end. TRBV21-1 is marked as a pseudogene. The CDR3 is 13 residues long. The CDR3 DNA reads TGTGCCAGCAGCTATCGGACAGAACGCGAGCAGTACTTC. This codes for CASSYRTEREQYF.

This clonotype was recorded a few times. The gene calls are TRBV4-1 and TRBJ2-5, with D hard to call. V gave up 0 bases and J gave up 0 bases, with 17 bases separating them. This CDR3 region has 18 residues. The germline CDR1 and CDR2 sequences are MGHRA and YSYEKL. The CDR3 DNA sequence: TGCGCCAGCAGCCAAGATCGGCGGCGTCCCGTGAACCAAGAGACCCAGTACTTC. It yields the protein CASSQDRRRPVNQETQYF.

The V call is TRBV5-1, the J call TRBJ2-1; TRBD1 matches 7 bases. The junction had 11 bases not matched to a gene; V was cut back by 2 bases and J by 9 bases. Per germline, CDR1 SGHRS and CDR2 YFSETQ. The CDR3 spans 15 residues. CDR3 sequence reads: CASSLVTGSVGEQFF. For the CDR3, the DNA is TGCGCCAGCAGCTTAGTGACAGGGTCGGTAGGTGAGCAGTTCTTC.

In its sample, this clonotype was seen a few times. The chain carries TRBV9 and TRBJ1-2; D is unresolved. In germline, CDR1 is SGDLS, CDR2 YYNGEE. Deletions cut 3 bases from V and 5 bases from J, with 14 bases between. This CDR3 region has 14 residues. CDR3 sequence: CASSANQGLYGYTF. The CDR3 region has the DNA TGTGCCAGCAGCGCGAATCAAGGGCTTTATGGCTACACCTTC. Supplemented by reference TRBV9 and TRBJ1-2, the full variable domain reads DSGVTQTPKHLITATGQRVTLRCSPRSGDLSVYWYQQSLDQGLQFLIQYYNGEERAKGNILERFSAQQFPDLHSELNLSSLELGDSALYFCASSANQGLYGYTFGSGTRLTVV.

This clonotype was found a few times. DNA of the CDR3: TGTGCCAGCAGCTTAGGGGTTAGCGGCGCGTCCACTAAGAATGAGCAGTTCTTC. Translated: CASSLGVSGASTKNEQFF. V and J are TRBV7-2 and TRBJ2-1; TRBD2 is a possible D gene (6 bases). The CDR3 has 18 residues. Germline values: CDR1 SGHTA, CDR2 FQGNSA. With 1 base removed from V and 7 bases from J, the gap between germline ends came to 23 bases.

The rearrangement links TRBV7-9 to TRBJ1-6, with 8 bases that match TRBD1. J was trimmed by 10 bases and V by 6 bases; bases with no gene match: 5. Germline V gene sequence: CDR1 SEHNR, CDR2 FQNEAQ (reference sequence). The CDR3 has 13 residues. This CDR3 is CASRGQVYSPLHF. Written as DNA, the CDR3 is TGTGCCAGCAGGGGACAGGTCTACTCACCCCTCCACTTT.

This clonotype has more than one count but fewer than ten. This rearrangement joins TRBV7-6 to TRBJ2-6; TRBD1 matches 10 bases. The length of the CDR3 is 18 residues. Looked up from germline, CDR1 is SGHVS and CDR2 is FNYEAQ. V shed 5 bases, J shed 2 bases, and the junction held 9 bases outside the gene matches. The CDR3 DNA reads as TGTGCCAGCAGCCACCGGACAGGGGGAGGAACTGGGGCCAACGTCCTGACTTTC. This sequence encodes CASSHRTGGGTGANVLTF. The whole variable domain, remainder taken from reference TRBV7-6 and TRBJ2-6, is GAGVSQSPRYKVTKRGQDVALRCDPISGHVSLYWYRQALGQGPEFLTYFNYEAQQDKSGLPNDRFSAERPEGSISTLTIQRTEQRDSAMYRCASSHRTGGGTGANVLTFGAGSRLTVL.

Comments on this clonotype: A read error may account for a junction end that differs from germline. The chain combines TRBV20-1 with TRBJ1-2, with D perhaps matching TRBD1 (6 bases). The CDR3 is 13 residues long. Germline V gene data show CDR1 as DFQATT and CDR2 as SNEGSKA (reference sequence). The DNA for the CDR3 is TGCAGTGCAAGAGGGGGGTCGGACTATGGCTACACCTTC. This encodes CSARGGSDYGYTF.

J is TRBJ2-3 and V is TRBV20-1, with TRBD2 identical over 8 bases. From germline, CDR1 is DFQATT and CDR2 SNEGSKA (reference sequence). CDR3 length equals 15 residues. V gave up 0 bases and J gave up 6 bases; unmatched junction bases: 8. The CDR3 sequence: CSARDRGGHTDTQYF. DNA for the CDR3: TGCAGTGCTAGAGATCGCGGGGGGCACACCGATACGCAGTATTTT.

This chain links TRBV7-9 with TRBJ2-5; 7 bases align to TRBD1. V was pared by 5 bases and J by 5 bases, with 17 bases of the junction left unmatched. The CDR3 contains 17 residues. Germline values: CDR1 SEHNR, CDR2 FQNEAQ (reference sequence). The CDR3 protein is CASSPRGGHLRRETQYF. The CDR3, as DNA: TGTGCCAGCAGCCCTAGAGGGGGCCACCTAAGGCGGGAGACCCAGTACTTC.

The rearrangement links TRBV20-1 to TRBJ2-7, with no clear D. The DNA end is a closer match to TRBJ2-4, so the J assignment may be wrong. CDR1 is DFQATT and CDR2 is SNEGSKA in the germline V gene (reference sequence). This CDR3 contains 13 residues. CDR3 nucleotide sequence: TGCAGTGCCATAGGTCTAGCCAAAAACATTCAGTACTTC. It is translated as CSAIGLAKNIQYF.

The genes are TRBV4-1 and TRBJ2-7; TRBD2 matches at 11 bases. With 0 bases clipped from V and 2 bases from J, the junction kept 0 bases outside the gene matches. There are 15 residues in the CDR3. Germline V gene data show CDR1 as MGHRA and CDR2 as YSYEKL. The CDR3 here is CASSQETSGAYEQYF. CDR3 nucleotide sequence: TGCGCCAGCAGCCAAGAGACTAGCGGGGCCTACGAGCAGTACTTC.

This clonotype was detected once. The chain combines TRBV2 with TRBJ1-5, with D maybe TRBD1 (6 bases). Germline V gene lookup returns CDR1 SNHLY and CDR2 FYNNEI. The germline V and J ends were trimmed by 7 bases and 7 bases, with 14 bases remaining between them. The CDR3 extends over 13 amino acids. This CDR3 reads CASTMTGGQPQHF. CDR3 DNA: TGTGCCAGCACCATGACAGGCGGGCAGCCCCAGCATTTT.